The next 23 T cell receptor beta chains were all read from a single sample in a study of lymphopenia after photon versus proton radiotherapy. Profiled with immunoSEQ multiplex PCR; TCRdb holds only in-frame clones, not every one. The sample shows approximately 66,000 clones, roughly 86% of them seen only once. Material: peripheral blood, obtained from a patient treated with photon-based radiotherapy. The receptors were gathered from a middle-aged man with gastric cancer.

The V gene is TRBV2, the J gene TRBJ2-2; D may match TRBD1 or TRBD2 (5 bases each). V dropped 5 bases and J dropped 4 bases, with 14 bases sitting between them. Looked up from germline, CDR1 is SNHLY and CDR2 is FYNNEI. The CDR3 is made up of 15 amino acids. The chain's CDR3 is CASSSRDGVTGELFF. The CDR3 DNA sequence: TGTGCCAGCAGTAGCCGGGACGGGGTCACCGGGGAGCTGTTTTTT. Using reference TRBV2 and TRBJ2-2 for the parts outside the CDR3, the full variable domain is EPEVTQTPSHQVTQMGQEVILRCVPISNHLYFYWYRQILGQKVEFLVSFYNNEISEKSEIFDDQFSVERPDGSNFTLKIRSTKLEDSAMYFCASSSRDGVTGELFFGEGSRLTVL.

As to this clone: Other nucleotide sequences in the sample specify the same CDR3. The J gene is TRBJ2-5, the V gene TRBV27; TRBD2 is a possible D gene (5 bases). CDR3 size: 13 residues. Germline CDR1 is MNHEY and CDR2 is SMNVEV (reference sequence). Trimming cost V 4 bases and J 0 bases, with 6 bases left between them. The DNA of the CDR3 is TGTGCCAGCAGTTCGACTAACCAAGAGACCCAGTACTTC. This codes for CASSSTNQETQYF.

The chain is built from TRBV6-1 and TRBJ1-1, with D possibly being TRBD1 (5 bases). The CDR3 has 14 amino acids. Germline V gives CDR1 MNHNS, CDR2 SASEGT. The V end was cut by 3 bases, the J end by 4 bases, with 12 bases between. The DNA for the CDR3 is TGTGCCAGCAGTGACCCCCCGGGGGGCACTGAAGCTTTCTTT. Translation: CASSDPPGGTEAFF.

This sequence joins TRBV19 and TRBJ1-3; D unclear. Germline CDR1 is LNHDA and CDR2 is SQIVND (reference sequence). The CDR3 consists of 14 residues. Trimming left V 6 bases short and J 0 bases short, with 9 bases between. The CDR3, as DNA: TGTGCCAGTAGCCAGAGGGACTCTGGAAACACCATATATTTT. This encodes CASSQRDSGNTIYF.

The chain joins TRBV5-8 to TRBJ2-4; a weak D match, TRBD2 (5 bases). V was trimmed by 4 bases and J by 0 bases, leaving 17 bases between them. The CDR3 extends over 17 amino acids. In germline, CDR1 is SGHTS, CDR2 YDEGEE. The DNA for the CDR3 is TGTGCCAGCAGCCCCACACCGGGAAGTCTAGCCAAAAACATTCAGTACTTC. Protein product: CASSPTPGSLAKNIQYF. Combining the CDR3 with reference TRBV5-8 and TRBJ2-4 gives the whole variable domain EAGVTQSPTHLIKTRGQQATLRCSPISGHTSVYWYQQALGLGLQFLLWYDEGEERNRGNFPPRFSGRQFPNYSSELNVNALELEDSALYLCASSPTPGSLAKNIQYFGAGTRLSVL.

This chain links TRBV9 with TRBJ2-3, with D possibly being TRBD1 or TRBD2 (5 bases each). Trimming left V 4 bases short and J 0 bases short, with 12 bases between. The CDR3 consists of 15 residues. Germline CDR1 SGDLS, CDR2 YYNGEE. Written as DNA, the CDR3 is TGTGCCAGCAGCACCGGGACGGTGAGCACAGATACGCAGTATTTT. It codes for CASSTGTVSTDTQYF.

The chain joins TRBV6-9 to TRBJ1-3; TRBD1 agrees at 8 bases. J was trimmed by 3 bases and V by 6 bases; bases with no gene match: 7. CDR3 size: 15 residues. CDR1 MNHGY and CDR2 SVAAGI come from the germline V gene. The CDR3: CASRTQGAGGNTIYF. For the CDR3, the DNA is TGTGCCAGCAGGACTCAGGGGGCTGGTGGAAACACCATATATTTT.

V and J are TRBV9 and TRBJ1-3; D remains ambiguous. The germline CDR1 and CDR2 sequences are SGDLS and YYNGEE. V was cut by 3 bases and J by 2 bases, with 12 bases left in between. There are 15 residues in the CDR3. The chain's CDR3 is CASSGLEVPGNTIYF. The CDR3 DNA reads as TGTGCCAGCAGCGGCCTCGAGGTGCCTGGAAACACCATATATTTT. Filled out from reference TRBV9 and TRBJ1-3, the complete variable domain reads DSGVTQTPKHLITATGQRVTLRCSPRSGDLSVYWYQQSLDQGLQFLIQYYNGEERAKGNILERFSAQQFPDLHSELNLSSLELGDSALYFCASSGLEVPGNTIYFGEGSWLTVV.

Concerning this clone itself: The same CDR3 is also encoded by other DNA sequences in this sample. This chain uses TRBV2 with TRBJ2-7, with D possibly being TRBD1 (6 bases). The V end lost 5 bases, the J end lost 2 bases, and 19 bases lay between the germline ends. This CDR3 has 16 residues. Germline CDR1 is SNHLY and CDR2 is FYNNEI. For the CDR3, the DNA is TGTGCCAGCAGTCGACAGCTGCCGGGACAAGCCTACGAGCAGTACTTC. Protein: CASSRQLPGQAYEQYF.

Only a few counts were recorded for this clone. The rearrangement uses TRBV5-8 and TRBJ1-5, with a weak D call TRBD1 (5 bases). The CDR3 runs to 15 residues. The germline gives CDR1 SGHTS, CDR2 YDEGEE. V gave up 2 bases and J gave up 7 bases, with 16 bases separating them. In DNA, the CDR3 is TGTGCCAGCAGCTTAGATCCAGGGTTGCGGCAGCCCCAGCATTTT. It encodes CASSLDPGLRQPQHF. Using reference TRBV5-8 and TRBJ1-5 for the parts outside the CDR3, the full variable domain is EAGVTQSPTHLIKTRGQQATLRCSPISGHTSVYWYQQALGLGLQFLLWYDEGEERNRGNFPPRFSGRQFPNYSSELNVNALELEDSALYLCASSLDPGLRQPQHFGDGTRLSIL.

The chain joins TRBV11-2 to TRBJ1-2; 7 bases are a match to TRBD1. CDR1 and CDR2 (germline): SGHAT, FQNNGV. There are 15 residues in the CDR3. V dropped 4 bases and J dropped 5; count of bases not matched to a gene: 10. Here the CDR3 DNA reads TGTGCCAGCAGCTCCACACAGGGGAGTGGGTATGGCTACACCTTC. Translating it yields CASSSTQGSGYGYTF.

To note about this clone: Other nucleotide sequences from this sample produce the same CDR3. The CDR3 here is CASSFGSTDTQYF. In DNA form, the CDR3 reads TGTGCCAGCAGCTTCGGAAGCACAGATACGCAGTATTTT. The chain has TRBV7-6 and TRBJ2-3; D remains ambiguous. Per the germline V gene, CDR1 is SGHVS and CDR2 is FNYEAQ. With 3 bases removed from V and 0 bases from J, the gap between germline ends came to 4 bases. This CDR3 spans 13 amino acids.

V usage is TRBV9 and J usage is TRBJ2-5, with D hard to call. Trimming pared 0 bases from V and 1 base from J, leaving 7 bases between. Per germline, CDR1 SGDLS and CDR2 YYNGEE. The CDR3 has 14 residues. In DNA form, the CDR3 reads TGTGCCAGCAGCGTAGATCCTAGCCAAGAGACCCAGTACTTC. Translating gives CASSVDPSQETQYF. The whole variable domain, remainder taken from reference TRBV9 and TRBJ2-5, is DSGVTQTPKHLITATGQRVTLRCSPRSGDLSVYWYQQSLDQGLQFLIQYYNGEERAKGNILERFSAQQFPDLHSELNLSSLELGDSALYFCASSVDPSQETQYFGPGTRLLVL.

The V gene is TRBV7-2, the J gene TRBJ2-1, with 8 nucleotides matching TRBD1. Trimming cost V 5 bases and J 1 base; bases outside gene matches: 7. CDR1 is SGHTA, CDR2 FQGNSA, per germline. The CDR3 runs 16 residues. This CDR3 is CASSDRDRGSYNEQFF. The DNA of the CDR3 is TGTGCCAGCAGCGACCGAGACAGGGGTTCCTACAATGAGCAGTTCTTC.

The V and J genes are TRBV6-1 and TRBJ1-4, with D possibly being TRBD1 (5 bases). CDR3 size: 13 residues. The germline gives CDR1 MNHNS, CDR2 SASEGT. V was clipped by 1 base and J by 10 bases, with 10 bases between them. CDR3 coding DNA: TGTGCCAGCAGTGAAGAATGGGGGGGAAAACTGTTTTTT. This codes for CASSEEWGGKLFF.

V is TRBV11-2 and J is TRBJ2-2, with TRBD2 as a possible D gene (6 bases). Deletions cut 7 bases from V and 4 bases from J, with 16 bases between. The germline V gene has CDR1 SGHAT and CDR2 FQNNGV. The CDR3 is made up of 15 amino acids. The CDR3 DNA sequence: TGTGCCAGCACCCGTCCCAAGCGGGCCACCGGGGAGCTGTTTTTT. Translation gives CASTRPKRATGELFF.

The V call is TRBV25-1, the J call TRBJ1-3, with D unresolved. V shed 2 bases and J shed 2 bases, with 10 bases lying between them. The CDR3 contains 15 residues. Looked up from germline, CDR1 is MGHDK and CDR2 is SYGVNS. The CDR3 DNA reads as TGTGCCAGCAGTGAAGGTTGGGTGCCTGGAAACACCATATATTTT. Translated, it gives CASSEGWVPGNTIYF.

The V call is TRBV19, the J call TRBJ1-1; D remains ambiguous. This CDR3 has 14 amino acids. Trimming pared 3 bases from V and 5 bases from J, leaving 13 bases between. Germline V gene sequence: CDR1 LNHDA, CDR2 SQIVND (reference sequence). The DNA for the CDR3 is TGTGCCAGTAGTATGGGAAGGAGGAGAACTGAAGCTTTCTTT. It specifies CASSMGRRRTEAFF.

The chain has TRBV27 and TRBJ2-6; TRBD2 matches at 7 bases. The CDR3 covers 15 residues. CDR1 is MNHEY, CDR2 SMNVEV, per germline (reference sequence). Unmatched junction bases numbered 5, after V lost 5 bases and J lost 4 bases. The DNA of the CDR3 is TGTGCCAGCAGTCCCCGGGGGGAAGGGGCCAACGTCCTGACTTTC. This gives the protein CASSPRGEGANVLTF.

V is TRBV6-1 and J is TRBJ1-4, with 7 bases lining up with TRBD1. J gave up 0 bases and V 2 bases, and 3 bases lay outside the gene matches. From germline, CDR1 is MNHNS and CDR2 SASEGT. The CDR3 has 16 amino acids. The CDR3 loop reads CASSEYQGATNEKLFF. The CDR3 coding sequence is TGTGCCAGCAGTGAATACCAGGGGGCAACTAATGAAAAACTGTTTTTT.

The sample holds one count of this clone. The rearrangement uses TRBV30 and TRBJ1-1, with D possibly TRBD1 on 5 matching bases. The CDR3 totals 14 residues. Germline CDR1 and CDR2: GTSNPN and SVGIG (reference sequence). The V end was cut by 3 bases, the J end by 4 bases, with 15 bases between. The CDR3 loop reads CAWREPLGVTEAFF. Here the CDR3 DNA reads TGTGCCTGGAGAGAACCGTTGGGGGTCACTGAAGCTTTCTTT.

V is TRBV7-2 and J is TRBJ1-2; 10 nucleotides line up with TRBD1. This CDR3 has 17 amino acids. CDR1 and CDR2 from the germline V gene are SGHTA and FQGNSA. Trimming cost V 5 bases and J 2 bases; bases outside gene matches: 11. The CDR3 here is CASSLTGTGASNYGYTF. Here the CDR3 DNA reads TGTGCCAGCAGCCTTACAGGGACAGGGGCCTCGAACTATGGCTACACCTTC.

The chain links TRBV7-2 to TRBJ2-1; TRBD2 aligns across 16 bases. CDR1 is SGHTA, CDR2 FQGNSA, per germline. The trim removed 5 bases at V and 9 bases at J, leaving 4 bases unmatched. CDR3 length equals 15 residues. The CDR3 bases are TGTGCCAGCAGCGAGGGACTAGCGGGGGGGCGTGAGCAGTTCTTC. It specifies CASSEGLAGGREQFF.